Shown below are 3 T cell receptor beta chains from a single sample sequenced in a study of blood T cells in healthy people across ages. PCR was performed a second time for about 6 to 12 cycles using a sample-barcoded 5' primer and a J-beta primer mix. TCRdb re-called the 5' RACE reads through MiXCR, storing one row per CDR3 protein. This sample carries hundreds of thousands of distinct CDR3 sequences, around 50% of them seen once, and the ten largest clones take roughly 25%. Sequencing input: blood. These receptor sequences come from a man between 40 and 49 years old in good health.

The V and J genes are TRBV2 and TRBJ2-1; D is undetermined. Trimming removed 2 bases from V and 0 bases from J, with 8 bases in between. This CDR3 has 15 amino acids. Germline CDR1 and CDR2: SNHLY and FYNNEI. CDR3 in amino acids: CASSEMGSSYNEQFF. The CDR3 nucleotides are TGTGCCAGCAGTGAAATGGGGTCCTCCTACAATGAGCAGTTCTTC.

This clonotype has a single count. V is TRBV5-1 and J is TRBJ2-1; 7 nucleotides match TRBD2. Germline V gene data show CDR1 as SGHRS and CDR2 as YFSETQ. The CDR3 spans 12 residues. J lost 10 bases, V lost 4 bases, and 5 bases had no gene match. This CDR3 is CASSILGGEQFF. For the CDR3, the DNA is TGCGCCAGCAGCATATTGGGGGGGGAGCAGTTCTTC.

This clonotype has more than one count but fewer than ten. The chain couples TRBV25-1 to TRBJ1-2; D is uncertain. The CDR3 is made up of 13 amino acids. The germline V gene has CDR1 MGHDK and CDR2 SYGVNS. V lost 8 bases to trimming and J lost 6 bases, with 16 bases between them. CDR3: CASSGLIPNGYTF. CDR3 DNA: TGTGCCAGCTCGGGCTTAATACCGAATGGCTACACCTTC.